Listed here is a single T cell receptor (beta chain). The antigen is unknown. This record comes from a study of T cell repertoires in cytomegalovirus infection. The junction had 11 bases not matched to a gene; V was cut back by 5 bases and J by 2 bases. Germline V lookup: CDR1 DFQATT, CDR2 SNEGSKA (reference sequence). CDR3 size: 18 residues. A single record per CDR3 protein comes from TCRdb applying MiXCR to the reads. This table has about 310,000 distinct CDR3 sequences, 25% appearing once. Study-wide findings and caveats: The ex vivo response was dominated by HLA-C-restricted CMV-specific TCR beta clonotypes.

This chain connects TRBV20-1 to TRBJ1-6; 11 nucleotides agree with TRBD1. The specimen was cultured PBMCs, collected from culture after CMV antigen stimulation. The source is a human donor in good health (CMV status not recorded). Some clones in this sample may be carry-over from other donors' samples. CDR3 DNA: TGCAGTGCTGGCCCGGGACAGGGGGTCGACGCCTATAATTCACCCCTCCACTTT. Amino acids: CSAGPGQGVDAYNSPLHF.